A selection of T cell receptor beta chains follows, all from one sample in a study of control samples from healthy donors and cancer patients. The repertoire was sequenced with immunoSEQ multiplex PCR; TCRdb's copy has only in-frame clones and lacks some. The data show around 18,000 clones, with 86% seen just once and 11% held by the top ten. Specimen: PBMCs. Receptors were obtained from a woman aged 65 to 85 with colorectal cancer. Each CDR3 is given with its conserved first and last residue. The D gene is left open where the match is weak. Clone size is stated in some rows and not others, as once, few, many or a class when expanded.

CDR3nt | CDR3aa | j_gene | abundance | d_gene | v_gene
TGTGCCAGCAGTTACGGCCACTCCTACGAGCAGTACTTC | CASSYGHSYEQYF | TRBJ2-7 | . | . | TRBV6-6
TGTGCCAGCAGCTCCAGGGTTTCCTACGAGCAGTACTTC | CASSSRVSYEQYF | TRBJ2-7 | . | . | TRBV7-2
TGTGCCAGCAGCTTTGCTTCGGGGAACACCGGGGAGCTGTTTTTT | CASSFASGNTGELFF | TRBJ2-2 | few | . | TRBV7-9
TGTGCCATCACTGGAGACAGTAACACCATATATTTT | CAITGDSNTIYF | TRBJ1-3 | once | . | TRBV10-3
TGTGCCAGCAGTTACCTATCTAGCGGATACGTGGGGGATGAGCAGTTCTTC | CASSYLSSGYVGDEQFF | TRBJ2-1 | . | TRBD2 | TRBV6-2/TRBV6-3
TGTGCCACCTCCCGGGACAGGGGCTCGGGGGAAGCTTTCTTT | CATSRDRGSGEAFF | TRBJ1-1 | . | TRBD1 | TRBV27
TGTGCCTGGGGTTGGATAGCTAATGAAAAACTGTTTTTT | CAWGWIANEKLFF | TRBJ1-4 | . | . | TRBV30
TGTGCCAGCTCACTCTCCTACGAGCAGTACTTC | CASSLSYEQYF | TRBJ2-7 | once | . | TRBV18
TGTGCCAGCAGCGGACCCTACAATGAGCAGTTCTTC | CASSGPYNEQFF | TRBJ2-1 | . | . | TRBV7-9
TGTGCCAGCAGCCCCTGGGTGGGAATCGGGCAGCCCCAGCATTTT | CASSPWVGIGQPQHF | TRBJ1-5 | . | . | TRBV7-6
TGTGCCAGCAGTTTAGGGACCCCGAACACTGAAGCTTTCTTT | CASSLGTPNTEAFF | TRBJ1-1 | . | . | TRBV27
TGTGCCAGTAGTATGGGACAGGGCTACGAGCAGTACTTC | CASSMGQGYEQYF | TRBJ2-7 | . | TRBD1 | TRBV19
TGCGCCAGCAGCCCGGACAGGGAAGAGACCCAGTACTTC | CASSPDREETQYF | TRBJ2-5 | few | TRBD1 | TRBV4-1
TGCGCCAGCAGCTTGGGAGGGGTTGGGGTTTACAATGAGCAGTTCTTC | CASSLGGVGVYNEQFF | TRBJ2-1 | . | . | TRBV5-1
TGTGCCAGCAGCCAACTAGCGGGCGGGGAGCTGTTTTTT | CASSQLAGGELFF | TRBJ2-2 | . | TRBD2 | TRBV3-1/TRBV3-2
TGCGCCAGCAGTCAAAGCCGGGACAGGGGGTCTGGAAACACCATATATTTT | CASSQSRDRGSGNTIYF | TRBJ1-3 | . | TRBD1 | TRBV23-1
TGTGCCACCTCACGAACACCGGGACAGGGAGTCGGTGAAAAACTGTTTTTT | CATSRTPGQGVGEKLFF | TRBJ1-4 | . | TRBD1 | TRBV10-3
TGTGCCAGCAGCTTAGGGGGGGGAGGGCGGGCACCCCTCCACTTT | CASSLGGGGRAPLHF | TRBJ1-6 | . | . | TRBV7-2
TGTGCCAGCAGCCCGCAGGGATCCTCCTACAATGAGCAGTTCTTC | CASSPQGSSYNEQFF | TRBJ2-1 | . | . | TRBV7-3
TGTGCCAGCAGTTTACAGGTCCAAGAGACCCAGTACTTC | CASSLQVQETQYF | TRBJ2-5 | . | . | TRBV28
TGTGCCAGCAGCCAAGGCAGGACGGACGAGAGATCCACCGGGGAGCTGTTTTTT | CASSQGRTDERSTGELFF | TRBJ2-2 | . | . | TRBV3-1/TRBV3-2
TGTGCCAGCAGCCAAGGGGAGGGGGCCTACGAGCAGTACTTC | CASSQGEGAYEQYF | TRBJ2-7 | . | . | TRBV3-1/TRBV3-2
TGTGCCAGTTCCGAAAGGGACCCCTTGGATACGCAGTATTTT | CASSERDPLDTQYF | TRBJ2-3 | once | . | TRBV6-5
TGTGCCAGCAGCCAAGAGTCTCCGAGAGCCGGGGAGCTGTTTTTT | CASSQESPRAGELFF | TRBJ2-2 | few | . | TRBV14
TGTGCCAGCAGGGGGGGACAGGCCTACTCTGGAAACACCATATATTTT | CASRGGQAYSGNTIYF | TRBJ1-3 | . | TRBD1 | TRBV11-2
TGTGCCAGCAGTTCACTAGCCAATCATACGAAGCAGTACTTC | CASSSLANHTKQYF | TRBJ2-7 | once | . | TRBV27
TGCGCCAGCAGCCAAGGCCGGGTTAACTATGGCTACACCTTC | CASSQGRVNYGYTF | TRBJ1-2 | . | . | TRBV4-3
TGTGCCAGCAGTGAAGCCCCCGGGCCAATCGGGGACTATGGCTACACCTTC | CASSEAPGPIGDYGYTF | TRBJ1-2 | . | . | TRBV2
TGTGCCAGTAGTATAGGGGCGGGACAGGTCAATCAGCCCCAGCATTTT | CASSIGAGQVNQPQHF | TRBJ1-5 | . | TRBD1 | TRBV19
TGCGCCAGCAGCCAAGATTCGGGGGGGCCCACAGATACGCAGTATTTT | CASSQDSGGPTDTQYF | TRBJ2-3 | . | TRBD2 | TRBV4-3
TGTGCCAGCACTCCGACCGGGACGAGCCACACCATATATTTT | CASTPTGTSHTIYF | TRBJ1-3 | . | . | TRBV2
TGCGCCGGCAGCCAATCCGTCCAGGGGCCTTCCTACGAGCAGTACTTC | CAGSQSVQGPSYEQYF | TRBJ2-7 | . | . | TRBV4-1
TGTGCCAGCAGCTCCCCCTTAGCGGGAGGGGGCGAGCAGTACTTC | CASSSPLAGGGEQYF | TRBJ2-7 | . | TRBD2 | TRBV6-2/TRBV6-3
TGTGCCAGCAGCCCGACCCCCTCCGGGACAGGGGGCCGGCAGGATGGCTACACCTTC | CASSPTPSGTGGRQDGYTF | TRBJ1-2 | . | TRBD1 | TRBV4-2
TGTGCCAGCAGCTTAGGAGGCTGGAACACCATATATTTT | CASSLGGWNTIYF | TRBJ1-3 | . | . | TRBV7-8
TGCGCCAGCAGCCCGCAGACGGGCCGACGGACAGATACGCAGTATTTT | CASSPQTGRRTDTQYF | TRBJ2-3 | few | . | TRBV5-1
TGTGCCTGGGGTTCCACAAGGGTTTATAGGACTAGCGGACCCTACAATGAGCAGTTCTTC | CAWGSTRVYRTSGPYNEQFF | TRBJ2-1 | . | TRBD2 | TRBV30
TGTGCCAGTGGACAGGGCCACGCAGATACGCAGTATTTT | CASGQGHADTQYF | TRBJ2-3 | . | TRBD1 | TRBV19
TGTGCCAGCTGCCGTGGGGGGAGAGCTAACTATGGCTACACCTTC | CASCRGGRANYGYTF | TRBJ1-2 | . | . | TRBV4-2
TGTGCCACCAGCAGACCAACAGGCTCCAACACTGAAGCTTTCTTT | CATSRPTGSNTEAFF | TRBJ1-1 | once | . | TRBV15
TGTGCCAGCAGCCCAGGGAGCAATCAGCCCCAGCATTTT | CASSPGSNQPQHF | TRBJ1-5 | . | . | TRBV6-4
TGTGCCAGCAGCCCCACCTTGGGCGTGGGGATTTCCTACCTCTACGAGCAGTACTTC | CASSPTLGVGISYLYEQYF | TRBJ2-7 | . | . | TRBV5-5
TGTGCCAGTAGGGAAGGGGGAGTCGAGACCCAGTACTTC | CASREGGVETQYF | TRBJ2-5 | . | . | TRBV19
TGTGCCAGCAGTGTAGTGGGAGACACTGAAGCTTTCTTT | CASSVVGDTEAFF | TRBJ1-1 | . | . | TRBV2
TGCGCCAGCAGCCTCACTACCTACGAGCAGTACTTC | CASSLTTYEQYF | TRBJ2-7 | . | . | TRBV5-1
TGCGCCAGCAGCTTGGAGAGCCTAGGGGACCAGTACTTC | CASSLESLGDQYF | TRBJ2-5 | once | . | TRBV5-1
TGTGCCAGCAGCAGGGTAGGCAATCAGCCCCAGCATTTT | CASSRVGNQPQHF | TRBJ1-5 | . | . | TRBV3-1/TRBV3-2
TGTGCCAGCAGCTTAGCGCGGGGAATCCCTGAGCAGTTCTTC | CASSLARGIPEQFF | TRBJ2-1 | . | . | TRBV7-2
TGTGCCAGCAGTCCCAAAGGGGGCCGGAATTCACCCCTCCACTTT | CASSPKGGRNSPLHF | TRBJ1-6 | . | TRBD1 | TRBV6-5
TGTGCCAGCAGCCTAGCGGGAGCGGTAGATACGCAGTATTTT | CASSLAGAVDTQYF | TRBJ2-3 | once | TRBD2 | TRBV11-3
TGTGCCAGCAGTGAATACGGGACCTATTCACCCCTCCACTTT | CASSEYGTYSPLHF | TRBJ1-6 | . | . | TRBV25-1
TGCGCCAGCAGCTTGGAGAGGACAGGGAACGAGCAGTACTTC | CASSLERTGNEQYF | TRBJ2-7 | . | TRBD1 | TRBV5-1
TGTGCCAGCAGCTTCGGGCGTACTAGCGGCAGCACAGATACGCAGTATTTT | CASSFGRTSGSTDTQYF | TRBJ2-3 | . | TRBD2 | TRBV5-6
TGTGCCAGCAGCCTCTCAGGGTCCAATCAGCCCCAGCATTTT | CASSLSGSNQPQHF | TRBJ1-5 | . | . | TRBV14